Sequencing of this TCR beta chain was carried out in a study of blood T cell repertoires in COVID-19. As for the study in general: The samples span acute and convalescent COVID-19 from the United States, Italy and Spain. T cells, B-cell-depleted T cells, or PBMCs provided the cDNA or gDNA that served as material.

CDR1 is SEHNR and CDR2 is FQNEAQ in the germline V gene (reference sequence). The V and J ends lost 2 bases and 5 bases respectively, with 15 bases between them. This CDR3 spans 15 amino acids. The count of this clone is one. As handled by the study authors: Amplifying reference gene primers gave estimates of nucleated cell counts. TCRdb keeps only in-frame clones here, not all; method: immunoSEQ multiplex PCR. Clone size and the V and J calls come from that table; the DNA yielded D and trimming. The sample lists over 250,000 clones; roughly 90% were seen once. The TCR sequence derives from a man between 60 and 75 years old who had recovered from COVID-19. Material for sequencing was peripheral blood. The rearrangement links TRBV7-9 to TRBJ1-1; the D gene is possibly TRBD1 (6 bases). CDR3 region: CASSLMGARRTEAFF. The CDR3 region has the DNA TGTGCCAGCAGCTTAATGGGGGCACGACGGACTGAAGCTTTCTTT. Using reference TRBV7-9 and TRBJ1-1 for the parts outside the CDR3, the full variable domain is DTGVSQNPRHKITKRGQNVTFRCDPISEHNRLYWYRQTLGQGPEFLTYFQNEAQLEKSRLLSDRFSAERPKGSFSTLEIQRTEQGDSAMYLCASSLMGARRTEAFFGQGTRLTVV.